The clone carrying this T cell receptor (beta chain) has just a few counts. V was cut by 1 base and J by 3 bases, with 6 bases left in between. The CDR3 runs to 13 residues. Germline CDR1 reads SGHVS; CDR2 reads FNYEAQ. This sample was taken from a study of T cells in Graves' hyperthyroidism and ophthalmopathy. The investigators amplified TCR beta CDR3 regions from RNA transcripts. The HTBI primer set served for first-round RT-PCR of the TCR CDR3. TCRdb passed the multiplex PCR reads through MiXCR, listing each CDR3 protein once. The sample includes about 560,000 distinct CDR3 sequences, about 45% of them seen just once.

This receptor was obtained from a woman between 18 and 30 years old with Graves' hyperthyroidism. The sample comprised peripheral blood or thyroid tissue (not recorded which). This sequence joins TRBV7-6 and TRBJ2-5, with D uncertain. CDR3 region: CASSLVWEETQYF. CDR3 DNA: TGTGCCAGCAGCTTAGTTTGGGAAGAGACCCAGTACTTC.